Following are 26 T cell receptor beta chains from one sample sequenced in a study of T cell repertoires in cytomegalovirus infection. Each CDR3 protein gets one entry after TCRdb re-called the reads with MiXCR. Among about 400,000 distinct CDR3 sequences listed, about a sixth were seen once. The sequenced sample consisted of PBMCs. The receptor source for this set is a human donor in good health (CMV status not recorded). Some clones in this sample may be carry-over from other donors' samples.

This clonotype was seen a handful of times. The chain uses TRBV29-1 and TRBJ2-7; TRBD1 agrees at 11 bases. The CDR3 loop spans 14 amino acids. The trim removed 3 bases at V and 4 bases at J, leaving 5 bases unmatched. Germline CDR1 and CDR2: SQVTM and ANQGSEA. The CDR3 protein is CSVEAGQGAYEQYF. CDR3 nucleotides: TGCAGCGTTGAGGCAGGACAGGGGGCTTACGAGCAGTACTTC.

This clonotype was seen only a few times. The CDR3, as DNA: TGCAGTGCTAGTCTCGGACTAGCGGGGGGGACAGATACGCAGTATTTT. It encodes CSASLGLAGGTDTQYF. The chain couples TRBV20-1 to TRBJ2-3; 15 nucleotides align to TRBD2. J was trimmed by 3 bases and V by 3 bases; bases with no gene match: 4. Germline V gene sequence: CDR1 DFQATT, CDR2 SNEGSKA (reference sequence). CDR3 length equals 16 residues.

This rearrangement joins TRBV18 to TRBJ2-3; 8 bases fit TRBD1. The CDR3 length is 15 residues. Germline lookup yields CDR1 KGHSH and CDR2 LQKENI. With 4 bases clipped from V and 2 bases from J, the junction kept 5 bases outside the gene matches. CDR3 coding DNA: TGTGCCAGCTCACGACGACAGGGGAACACAGATACGCAGTATTTT. Translating it yields CASSRRQGNTDTQYF. Full variable domain (remainder filled in from reference TRBV18 and TRBJ2-3): NAGVMQNPRHLVRRRGQEARLRCSPMKGHSHVYWYRQLPEEGLKFMVYLQKENIIDESGMPKERFSAEFPKEGPSILRIQQVVRGDSAAYFCASSRRQGNTDTQYFGPGTRLTVL.

This sequence joins TRBV7-2 and TRBJ1-2; D is undetermined. V was trimmed by 4 bases and J by 6 bases, leaving 15 bases between them. Per germline, CDR1 SGHTA and CDR2 FQGNSA. The CDR3 length is 14 residues. In DNA form, the CDR3 reads TGTGCCAGCAGCTACCTGGGTCTAGCGGATGGCTACACCTTC. It codes for CASSYLGLADGYTF.

This clonotype was detected many times. DNA for the CDR3: TGTGCCAGCAGCTCCACTAGCAACCAAGAGACCCAGTACTTC. Its translation: CASSSTSNQETQYF. The chain joins TRBV7-2 to TRBJ2-5; tentatively, D is TRBD2 (6 bases). The length of the CDR3 is 14 residues. Germline V gene data show CDR1 as SGHTA and CDR2 as FQGNSA. Trimming cost V 4 bases and J 0 bases, with 9 bases left between them.

Concerning this clonotype itself: A much more abundant neighbour one base away suggests this may be a read error. The gene calls are TRBV7-2 and TRBJ2-5; 8 bases agree with TRBD2. CDR1 is SGHTA and CDR2 is FQGNSA in the germline V gene. This CDR3 is 14 amino acids long. DNA of the CDR3: TGTGCCAGCAGCTTCGGCGGGAGGAAAGAGGCCCAGTACTTC. This sequence encodes CASSFGGRKEAQYF.

This clonotype was detected only a few times. The CDR3 DNA is TGTGCCACCGGTGTGGTCTCCTACAATGAGCAGTTCTTC. Translated, it gives CATGVVSYNEQFF. The chain recombines TRBV13 with TRBJ2-1; no clear D. Germline CDR1 and CDR2: PRHDT and FYEKMQ (reference sequence). Trimming pared 10 bases from V and 0 bases from J, leaving 10 bases between. The CDR3 is 13 amino acids. The full variable domain, in which reference TRBV13 and TRBJ2-1 provide the parts outside the CDR3, is AAGVIQSPRHLIKEKRETATLKCYPIPRHDTVYWYQQGPGQDPQFLISFYEKMQSDKGSIPDRFSAQQFSDYHSELNMSSLELGDSALYFCATGVVSYNEQFFGPGTRLTVL.

The chain has TRBV5-6 and TRBJ2-1, with TRBD2 identical over 8 bases. V shed 0 bases, J shed 6 bases, and the junction held 11 bases outside the gene matches. The germline CDR1 and CDR2 sequences are SGHDT and YYEEEE. The CDR3 consists of 17 residues. CDR3 protein: CASSLVGGIAGSNEQFF. The CDR3 DNA sequence: TGTGCCAGCAGCTTGGTCGGGGGCATAGCGGGGAGCAATGAGCAGTTCTTC.

This clonotype was counted between two and nine times. This chain joins TRBV27 and TRBJ1-6; 9 bases align to TRBD1. Germline lookup yields CDR1 MNHEY and CDR2 SMNVEV (reference sequence). The CDR3 sequence is 15 residues long. Losses at the gene ends were 5 bases for V and 8 bases for J; bases not matched to a gene: 7. The CDR3 nucleotides are TGTGCCAGCAGTGATCCGGGACAGGGTTATTCACCCCTCCACTTT. Translating gives CASSDPGQGYSPLHF.

This clonotype was recorded many times. The rearrangement links TRBV7-8 to TRBJ1-1; the D gene is possibly TRBD1 (6 bases). Germline lookup yields CDR1 SGHVS and CDR2 FQNEAQ. The germline V and J ends were trimmed by 4 bases and 7 bases, with 16 bases remaining between them. The CDR3 runs 14 residues. The DNA of the CDR3 is TGTGCCAGCAGCTCATTCACAGGGTCGTATGAAGCTTTCTTT. It specifies CASSSFTGSYEAFF.

The genes are TRBV2 and TRBJ1-1; 8 bases map to TRBD1. CDR1 is SNHLY and CDR2 is FYNNEI in the germline V gene. The CDR3 runs 14 residues. V lost 5 bases to trimming and J lost 1 base; unmatched junction nucleotides: 3. The CDR3 nucleotides are TGTGCCAGCAGTACCGGGACAGGGAACACTGAAGCTTTCTTT. Its protein is CASSTGTGNTEAFF. Supplemented by reference TRBV2 and TRBJ1-1, the full variable domain reads EPEVTQTPSHQVTQMGQEVILRCVPISNHLYFYWYRQILGQKVEFLVSFYNNEISEKSEIFDDQFSVERPDGSNFTLKIRSTKLEDSAMYFCASSTGTGNTEAFFGQGTRLTVV.

The chain employs TRBV20-1 and TRBJ2-3, with a tentative D call TRBD2 (5 bases). The V and J ends lost 6 bases and 0 bases respectively, with 10 bases between them. Germline V gene sequence: CDR1 DFQATT, CDR2 SNEGSKA (reference sequence). This CDR3 contains 13 residues. CDR3 in amino acids: CSARRTSTDTQYF. The CDR3 nucleotides are TGCAGTGCCCGGAGGACTAGCACAGATACGCAGTATTTT.

This clonotype was detected a few times. The V call is TRBV4-1, the J call TRBJ1-1; D remains unclear. The V gene's germline CDR1 is MGHRA and CDR2 YSYEKL. The V end lost 6 bases, the J end lost 0 bases, and 5 bases lay between the germline ends. The CDR3 has 12 amino acids. CDR3 bases: TGCGCCAGCAGGCACGTGAACACTGAAGCTTTCTTT. Translated: CASRHVNTEAFF.

Concerning this clonotype itself: Because the CDR3 is missing its conserved closing phenylalanine or tryptophan, this is likely a read error. V and J are TRBV12-3 or TRBV12-4 and TRBJ2-3, with 7 positions matching TRBD1. After removal of 6 bases from V and 2 bases from J, the junction contained 8 bases not matched to a gene. CDR3 length: 15 amino acids. CDR3 in amino acids: CASRGQRSFTDTQYL. The CDR3 DNA reads TGTGCCAGCAGGGGACAGAGAAGCTTCACAGATACGCAGTATTTA.

This clonotype was observed many times. The chain combines TRBV7-9 with TRBJ2-6; 10 nucleotides line up with TRBD1. Germline CDR1 SEHNR, CDR2 FQNEAQ (reference sequence). Trimming at V came to 5 bases and at J to 2 bases, leaving 9 bases not matched to a gene. CDR3 length: 18 residues. CDR3 nucleotides: TGTGCCAGCAGCCGAGGACAGGGGGGGACCGCTGGGGCCAACGTCCTGACTTTC. Its translation is CASSRGQGGTAGANVLTF. Variable domain in full (rest from reference TRBV7-9 and TRBJ2-6): DTGVSQNPRHKITKRGQNVTFRCDPISEHNRLYWYRQTLGQGPEFLTYFQNEAQLEKSRLLSDRFSAERPKGSFSTLEIQRTEQGDSAMYLCASSRGQGGTAGANVLTFGAGSRLTVL.

A few counts support this clonotype. The CDR3: CASRRAGGYNEQFF. For the CDR3, the DNA is TGTGCCAGCAGAAGAGCGGGGGGATACAATGAGCAGTTCTTC. This sequence joins TRBV6-1 and TRBJ2-1; 9 bases line up with TRBD2. CDR3 length: 14 amino acids. J gave up 4 bases and V 6 bases, and 4 bases lay outside the gene matches. Germline V gives CDR1 MNHNS, CDR2 SASEGT.

J is TRBJ1-4 and V is TRBV29-1; TRBD1 matches at 7 bases. The CDR3 contains 13 residues. V lost 8 bases and J lost 5; bases outside the gene matches: 8. Germline V gene lookup returns CDR1 SQVTM and CDR2 ANQGSEA. CDR3 sequence reads: CSFRQGLNEKLFF. The DNA for the CDR3 is TGCAGCTTCCGACAGGGCCTAAATGAAAAACTGTTTTTT.

CDR3 coding DNA: TGTGCCAGCAGTTTCAGTCCGAAAGCCTGGGACAGGGAAAACAATGAGCAGTTCTTC. It translates to CASSFSPKAWDRENNEQFF. This chain uses TRBV6-5 with TRBJ2-1; 9 nucleotides line up with TRBD1. Germline V lookup: CDR1 MNHEY, CDR2 SVGAGI. V shed 4 bases, J shed 5 bases, and the junction held 18 bases outside the gene matches. The CDR3 extends over 19 amino acids.

Only a few counts were recorded for this clonotype. V gene TRBV29-1 combines with J gene TRBJ1-2, with TRBD1 matching over 8 bases. Germline V gene data show CDR1 as SQVTM and CDR2 as ANQGSEA. Trimming cost V 4 bases and J 3 bases; bases outside gene matches: 1. This CDR3 has 12 residues. The chain's CDR3 is CSVVTGDYGYTF. DNA for the CDR3: TGCAGCGTTGTGACAGGGGACTATGGCTACACCTTC. The full variable domain, its missing parts supplied by reference TRBV29-1 and TRBJ1-2, is SAVISQKPSRDICQRGTSLTIQCQVDSQVTMMFWYRQQPGQSLTLIATANQGSEATYESGFVIDKFPISRPNLTFSTLTVSNMSPEDSSIYLCSVVTGDYGYTFGSGTRLTVV.

This clonotype was seen ten or more times. V is TRBV7-8 and J is TRBJ2-2, with D perhaps matching TRBD2 (7 bases). The CDR3 totals 16 residues. The V end lost 0 bases, the J end lost 3 bases, and 11 bases lay between the germline ends. Germline-derived CDR1 and CDR2 are SGHVS and FQNEAQ. CDR3 amino acids: CASSLAIGGHTGELFF. CDR3 in DNA: TGTGCCAGCAGCTTAGCCATCGGGGGGCACACCGGGGAGCTGTTTTTT.

The sample holds many counts of this clonotype. The rearrangement uses TRBV28 and TRBJ2-3; perhaps D is TRBD1 or TRBD2 (6 bases each). CDR1 is MDHEN, CDR2 SYDVKM, per germline. CDR3 size: 15 residues. The V gene lost 7 bases and the J gene lost 2 bases, with 16 bases spanning the gap. The DNA for the CDR3 is TGTGCCAGCAAGATGGAGGGGGAAACCACAGATACGCAGTATTTT. Protein: CASKMEGETTDTQYF. The full variable domain, completed using reference TRBV28 and TRBJ2-3, is DVKVTQSSRYLVKRTGEKVFLECVQDMDHENMFWYRQDPGLGLRLIYFSYDVKMKEKGDIPEGYSVSREKKERFSLILESASTNQTSMYLCASKMEGETTDTQYFGPGTRLTVL.

This clonotype was detected ten times or more. This chain connects TRBV7-2 to TRBJ1-4; no clear D gene. CDR3 length: 14 amino acids. The germline V gene encodes CDR1 SGHTA and CDR2 FQGNSA. V lost 3 bases and J 4 bases, leaving 9 bases between the germline ends. CDR3 residues: CASSFERRNEKLFF. DNA for the CDR3: TGTGCCAGCAGCTTTGAACGGCGTAATGAAAAACTGTTTTTT.

This clonotype occurred a few times. The J gene is TRBJ2-1, the V gene TRBV4-3; D uncertain. Germline V CDR1 and CDR2: LGHNA, YSLEER. V dropped 1 base and J dropped 7 bases, with 14 bases sitting between them. The CDR3 length is 15 residues. This CDR3 reads CASSQGVGRWNEQFF. The CDR3 DNA sequence: TGCGCCAGCAGCCAAGGTGTGGGCCGTTGGAATGAGCAGTTCTTC.

This clonotype was picked up a small number of times. This sequence joins TRBV6-2 or TRBV6-3 and TRBJ2-3; D uncertain. This CDR3 has 17 amino acids. V was trimmed by 8 bases and J by 3 bases, leaving 24 bases between them. Germline V gene sequence: CDR1 MNHEY, CDR2 SVGEGT. CDR3 coding DNA: TGTGCCAGCGAACTGAGGTCATCCCTCCTGGGAACAGATACGCAGTATTTT. Protein: CASELRSSLLGTDTQYF.

This clonotype appeared many times. V usage is TRBV10-3 and J usage is TRBJ2-3, with 7 bases aligning to TRBD1. This CDR3 has 16 residues. The V and J ends lost 7 bases and 6 bases, in that order; junction bases with no gene match: 16. Per the germline V gene, CDR1 is ENHRY and CDR2 is SYGVKD. This CDR3 is CAITEGGLGASDTQYF. In nucleotides, the CDR3 is TGTGCCATCACCGAAGGGGGCCTAGGGGCCTCGGATACGCAGTATTTT.

The V gene is TRBV12-3 or TRBV12-4, the J gene TRBJ2-5, with 7 bases matching TRBD1. V shed 6 bases and J 5 bases; nucleotides not matched to a gene: 6. The CDR3 sequence is 13 residues long. Here the CDR3 DNA reads TGTGCCAGCAGAAAGACAGGGCTTGAGACCCAGTACTTC. It codes for CASRKTGLETQYF.